One and the same sample provided the 31 T cell receptor beta chains below, sequenced in a study of blood T cell repertoires in COVID-19. Measured with immunoSEQ multiplex PCR; TCRdb has only the in-frame clones, and not every one. The sample records roughly 270,000 clones, roughly 80% being singletons. Sequences were obtained from PBMCs or T cells enriched from blood (not recorded which). The receptors here all came from a man aged 35-49 years who had been exposed to COVID-19.

The gene calls are TRBV11-2 and TRBJ2-7, with D maybe TRBD2 (5 bases). V lost 7 bases and J 0 bases, leaving 13 bases between the germline ends. The V gene's germline CDR1 is SGHAT and CDR2 FQNNGV. The CDR3 runs to 14 residues. The CDR3 sequence is CASKSGGSSYEQYF. In DNA form, the CDR3 reads TGTGCCAGCAAATCCGGAGGAAGCTCCTACGAGCAGTACTTC.

The rearrangement joins TRBV3-1 (or the pseudogene TRBV3-2) to TRBJ1-1; D unclear. V was shortened by 2 bases and J by 1 base, with 8 bases between the two germline ends. Per the germline V gene, CDR1 is LGHDT and CDR2 is YNNKEL (reference sequence). This CDR3 region has 14 residues. CDR3 sequence reads: CASSQNQENTEAFF. CDR3 in DNA: TGTGCCAGCAGCCAAAACCAGGAGAACACTGAAGCTTTCTTT.

V and J are TRBV5-1 and TRBJ1-5; tentatively, D is TRBD1 (5 bases). Germline CDR1 SGHRS, CDR2 YFSETQ. CDR3 length: 15 amino acids. V dropped 1 base and J dropped 4 bases, with 12 bases sitting between them. The CDR3 loop reads CASSLWGGKNQPQHF. The CDR3 nucleotides read TGCGCCAGCAGCTTGTGGGGCGGCAAGAATCAGCCCCAGCATTTT.

This clone came up a few times. The CDR3 nucleotides are TGTGCCACCAGCAGCAACTACAGGGGGCGGTGGGATGGCTACACCTTC. The encoded protein is CATSSNYRGRWDGYTF. This chain joins TRBV15 and TRBJ1-2; 9 bases are shared with TRBD1. The V gene end was trimmed by 3 bases and the J gene end by 6 bases; junction bases not matched to a gene: 11. The germline CDR1 and CDR2 sequences are LNHNV and YYDKDF (reference sequence). The CDR3 loop spans 16 amino acids.

CDR3 amino acids: CASSREQGANYGYTF. CDR3 nucleotide sequence: TGCGCCAGCAGCCGAGAACAGGGAGCTAACTATGGCTACACCTTC. This chain joins TRBV5-1 and TRBJ1-2; possible D gene TRBD1, 6 bases. The CDR3 is 15 residues long. Trimming took 4 bases from V and 0 from J, leaving 13 bases between them. Germline V CDR1 and CDR2: SGHRS, YFSETQ.

This clone was seen once. This chain connects TRBV19 to TRBJ2-1, with TRBD2 matching over 10 bases. CDR1 is LNHDA, CDR2 SQIVND, per germline (reference sequence). V dropped 4 bases and J dropped 7; count of bases not matched to a gene: 7. The CDR3 contains 15 residues. The CDR3 region has the DNA TGTGCCAGTAGTACCCTAGCGGGAGATCGTAATGAGCAGTTCTTC. Protein: CASSTLAGDRNEQFF. The full variable domain, completed using reference TRBV19 and TRBJ2-1, is DGGITQSPKYLFRKEGQNVTLSCEQNLNHDAMYWYRQDPGQGLRLIYYSQIVNDFQKGDIAEGYSVSREKKESFPLTVTSAQKNPTAFYLCASSTLAGDRNEQFFGPGTRLTVL.

V gene TRBV30 combines with J gene TRBJ1-1, with a possible D match to TRBD1 (6 bases). CDR3 length equals 14 residues. V gave up 8 bases and J gave up 6 bases, with 22 bases separating them. Germline loops: CDR1 GTSNPN, CDR2 SVGIG (reference sequence). CDR3 coding DNA: TGTGCCCATTCCACACCCCCAGGGGTCCCTGAAGCTTTCTTT. It codes for CAHSTPPGVPEAFF.

Regarding this clone: A single base separates this from a much larger clone, so it may be a read error. The V and J genes are TRBV28 and TRBJ1-4, with 7 positions matching TRBD1. The CDR3 is 13 residues long. CDR1 is MDHEN, CDR2 SYDVKM, per germline. V shed 7 bases and J 3 bases; nucleotides not matched to a gene: 2. The chain's CDR3 is CASTGQPNEKLFF. For the CDR3, the DNA is TGTGCCAGCACGGGACAGCCTAATGAAAAACTGTTTTTT.

This chain uses TRBV5-1 with TRBJ2-1; maybe TRBD2 (5 bases). V was pared by 1 base and J by 7 bases, with 6 bases between. The germline V gene has CDR1 SGHRS and CDR2 YFSETQ. There are 12 residues in the CDR3. In DNA, the CDR3 is TGCGCCAGCAGCTTGCGGGAAAATGAGCAGTTCTTC. Translation gives CASSLRENEQFF.

This clone showed up just once. The rearrangement links TRBV30 to TRBJ1-5; 9 bases match TRBD1. CDR3 size: 14 residues. V was clipped by 4 bases and J by 7 bases; unmatched bases: 8. The germline V gene has CDR1 GTSNPN and CDR2 SVGIG (reference sequence). CDR3 sequence reads: CAWMGQGIGQPQHF. The CDR3 DNA reads as TGTGCCTGGATGGGACAGGGTATTGGGCAGCCCCAGCATTTT.

This clone was seen a few times. In DNA form, the CDR3 reads TGTGCCAGCAGCCCGCAGACAGTTAATTCACCCCTCCACTTT. Translated: CASSPQTVNSPLHF. The chain links TRBV5-4 to TRBJ1-6; D is possibly TRBD1 (5 bases). Deletions cut 4 bases from V and 6 bases from J, with 11 bases between. CDR1 SGHNT and CDR2 YYREEE come from the germline V gene (reference sequence). This CDR3 has 14 amino acids.

This clone was counted a single time. The rearrangement joins TRBV9 to TRBJ2-3; TRBD2 aligns across 7 bases. Germline V CDR1 and CDR2: SGDLS, YYNGEE. The CDR3 runs 16 residues. The V gene end was trimmed by 0 bases and the J gene end by 6 bases; junction bases not matched to a gene: 10. CDR3 in DNA: TGTGCCAGCAGCGTAGTAGGACTAGGTTTAACGGATACGCAGTATTTT. It is translated as CASSVVGLGLTDTQYF.

This clone has only one observation. The rearrangement uses TRBV18 and TRBJ1-6; possibly TRBD1 for D (5 bases). The CDR3 has 13 amino acids. Germline V gene sequence: CDR1 KGHSH, CDR2 LQKENI. Trimming took 3 bases from V and 9 from J, leaving 9 bases between them. CDR3 residues: CASSPGQGSPLHF. The CDR3 bases are TGTGCCAGCTCACCGGGGCAGGGTTCACCCCTCCACTTT.

The J gene is TRBJ2-5, the V gene TRBV4-1; D might be TRBD2 (6 bases). This CDR3 spans 16 amino acids. CDR1 and CDR2 (germline): MGHRA, YSYEKL. The ends were cut back, 1 base at V and 4 bases at J, with 16 bases in the middle. The CDR3 reads CASSQGQAGQLETQYF. The DNA for the CDR3 is TGCGCCAGCAGCCAAGGGCAGGCGGGGCAACTAGAGACCCAGTACTTC.

The rearrangement joins TRBV7-8 to TRBJ2-5; D ambiguous. The germline CDR1 and CDR2 sequences are SGHVS and FQNEAQ. V was clipped by 0 bases and J by 5 bases, with 7 bases between them. The CDR3 has 13 amino acids. CDR3 coding DNA: TGTGCCAGCAGCTTAGCGCTAAAGGAGACCCAGTACTTC. Encoded protein: CASSLALKETQYF.

The rearrangement links TRBV6-4 to TRBJ1-1; tentative D call: TRBD1 (6 bases). Germline CDR1 MRHNA, CDR2 SNTAGT. Trimming removed 6 bases from V and 4 bases from J, with 15 bases in between. This CDR3 comprises 14 residues. CDR3 in amino acids: CASRENTGITEAFF. The DNA for the CDR3 is TGTGCCAGCAGAGAGAATACAGGGATCACTGAAGCTTTCTTT.

V is TRBV2 and J is TRBJ1-6; possible D gene TRBD1, 6 bases. CDR1 and CDR2 (germline): SNHLY, FYNNEI. The V end was cut by 3 bases, the J end by 14 bases, with 8 bases between. The CDR3 extends over 11 amino acids. This CDR3 is CASSETGTLHF. CDR3 DNA: TGTGCCAGCAGTGAGACAGGCACCCTCCACTTT.

The V gene is TRBV13, the J gene TRBJ2-6, with a tentative D call TRBD1 (6 bases). The CDR3 totals 15 residues. V lost 5 bases and J lost 1, with 9 bases in between. Germline V gene sequence: CDR1 PRHDT, CDR2 FYEKMQ (reference sequence). The CDR3 DNA is TGTGCCAGCAGCAGAAGGGGGTCTGGGGCCAACGTCCTGACTTTC. It codes for CASSRRGSGANVLTF.

The chain recombines TRBV3-1 (or the pseudogene TRBV3-2) with TRBJ1-1; maybe TRBD1 (5 bases). Germline CDR1 LGHDT, CDR2 YNNKEL (reference sequence). Trimming left V 4 bases short and J 3 bases short, with 9 bases between. The CDR3 totals 13 residues. CDR3 nucleotides: TGTGCCAGCAGCCTCAGGGTGGACACTGAAGCTTTCTTT. It encodes CASSLRVDTEAFF.

The chain recombines TRBV7-9 with TRBJ1-4; maybe TRBD1 (5 bases). Trimming removed 3 bases from V and 5 bases from J, with 16 bases in between. The CDR3 spans 16 residues. Germline CDR1 reads SEHNR; CDR2 reads FQNEAQ (reference sequence). The CDR3 is CASSLVTEGQNEKLFF. The CDR3 bases are TGTGCCAGCAGCTTGGTAACGGAGGGGCAGAATGAAAAACTGTTTTTT. The complete variable domain, with remaining parts taken from reference TRBV7-9 and TRBJ1-4, reads DTGVSQNPRHKITKRGQNVTFRCDPISEHNRLYWYRQTLGQGPEFLTYFQNEAQLEKSRLLSDRFSAERPKGSFSTLEIQRTEQGDSAMYLCASSLVTEGQNEKLFFGSGTQLSVL.

The rearrangement uses TRBV2 and TRBJ2-7, with a tentative D call TRBD1 (6 bases). The ends were cut back, 6 bases at V and 6 bases at J, with 12 bases in the middle. The length of the CDR3 is 12 residues. Germline V gene sequence: CDR1 SNHLY, CDR2 FYNNEI. Here the CDR3 reads CASRPTGFEQYF. CDR3 bases: TGTGCCAGCAGACCCACAGGGTTCGAGCAGTACTTC.

This clone showed up just a few times. As DNA, the CDR3 is TGCAGTGCTAGTGGGGACAGGGTTAATTCACCCCTCCACTTT. This sequence encodes CSASGDRVNSPLHF. The chain carries TRBV20-1 and TRBJ1-6, with 9 bases matching TRBD1. Losses at the gene ends were 3 bases for V and 6 bases for J; bases not matched to a gene: 3. Per germline, CDR1 DFQATT and CDR2 SNEGSKA (reference sequence). This CDR3 is built from 14 residues.

The chain has TRBV6-5 and TRBJ2-2; 15 positions agree with TRBD2. Looked up from germline, CDR1 is MNHEY and CDR2 is SVGAGI. V gave up 8 bases and J gave up 6 bases; unmatched junction bases: 4. The CDR3 is 15 amino acids. CDR3 region: CASGTSGRRSGELFF. The CDR3 region has the DNA TGTGCCAGCGGGACTAGCGGGAGGCGTTCCGGGGAGCTGTTTTTT.

This clone was counted a single time. V and J are TRBV6-1 and TRBJ2-3; D is unclear. V lost 1 base, J lost 2 bases, and 7 bases lay in between. The V gene's germline CDR1 is MNHNS and CDR2 SASEGT. The CDR3 sequence is 14 residues long. This CDR3 reads CASSEGILTDTQYF. DNA for the CDR3: TGTGCCAGCAGTGAAGGTATACTCACAGATACGCAGTATTTT.

The chain uses TRBV28 and TRBJ1-1; D call uncertain. The CDR3 is 14 amino acids. V was trimmed by 7 bases and J by 0 bases, leaving 12 bases between them. Germline CDR1 and CDR2: MDHEN and SYDVKM. This CDR3 reads CASNQIGMNTEAFF. The CDR3 nucleotides read TGTGCCAGCAACCAGATCGGGATGAACACTGAAGCTTTCTTT.

The CDR3 is CASSVAPIQGGSGNTIYF. CDR3 sequence (DNA): TGTGCCAGCAGCGTAGCGCCCATCCAAGGGGGATCTGGAAACACCATATATTTT. The chain employs TRBV9 and TRBJ1-3; D is possibly TRBD1 (6 bases). The germline V and J ends were trimmed by 0 bases and 1 base, with 17 bases remaining between them. Germline CDR1 is SGDLS and CDR2 is YYNGEE. The CDR3 extends over 18 amino acids.

This clone was detected a few times. V is TRBV3-1 (or the pseudogene TRBV3-2) and J is TRBJ2-5; possible D gene TRBD2, 6 bases. CDR3 length: 14 amino acids. Germline CDR1 and CDR2: LGHDT and YNNKEL (reference sequence). V lost 3 bases to trimming and J lost 7 bases, with 15 bases between them. CDR3 bases: TGTGCCAGCAGCCACCAAACTAGCACAGTGACCCAGTACTTC. As protein: CASSHQTSTVTQYF.

CDR3 sequence: CAISEGGREVSPLHF. As DNA, the CDR3 is TGTGCCATCAGTGAAGGCGGCAGGGAAGTTTCACCCCTCCACTTT. The chain couples TRBV10-3 to TRBJ1-6, with D perhaps matching TRBD1 (5 bases). Per germline, CDR1 ENHRY and CDR2 SYGVKD. V lost 3 bases, J lost 9 bases, and 15 bases lay in between. This CDR3 contains 15 residues.

This chain uses TRBV29-1 with TRBJ2-7; the D gene is possibly TRBD2 (6 bases). V lost 4 bases and J 4 bases, leaving 14 bases between the germline ends. This CDR3 contains 13 residues. Germline V gene sequence: CDR1 SQVTM, CDR2 ANQGSEA. The chain's CDR3 is CSVAQGGEYEQYF. DNA for the CDR3: TGCAGCGTTGCCCAAGGCGGGGAATACGAGCAGTACTTC.

There are many counts of this clone. This chain joins TRBV11-2 and TRBJ2-2, with D unclear. This CDR3 has 16 amino acids. Germline V lookup: CDR1 SGHAT, CDR2 FQNNGV. Trimming cost V 4 bases and J 4 bases, with 16 bases left between them. The CDR3 loop reads CASSSLMGLSTGELFF. CDR3 bases: TGTGCCAGCAGCTCGTTAATGGGCCTTTCCACCGGGGAGCTGTTTTTT.

The rearrangement uses TRBV5-6 and TRBJ1-2; 8 nucleotides align to TRBD1. The CDR3 length is 15 residues. Germline CDR1 and CDR2: SGHDT and YYEEEE. V lost 4 bases to trimming and J lost 3 bases; unmatched junction nucleotides: 8. CDR3 nucleotide sequence: TGTGCCAGCAGCGCGGAGCAGGGGGCCCACTATGGCTACACCTTC. The encoded protein is CASSAEQGAHYGYTF.